These 30 T cell receptor beta chains were all obtained from the same sample, sequenced in a study of blood T cell repertoires in COVID-19. Assay: immunoSEQ multiplex PCR; the TCRdb copy retains only in-frame clones and omits some. The repertoire holds more than 250,000 clones, with roughly 84% as singletons. Source material: peripheral blood. Receptor source: a middle-aged man with active or convalescent COVID-19.

J is TRBJ2-5 and V is TRBV4-3; D remains ambiguous. The V end was cut by 0 bases, the J end by 4 bases, with 3 bases between. From germline, CDR1 is LGHNA and CDR2 YSLEER. This CDR3 has 12 residues. Here the CDR3 reads CASSQDRETQYF. In DNA, the CDR3 is TGCGCCAGCAGCCAAGATAGAGAGACCCAGTACTTC.

The chain uses TRBV19 and TRBJ1-2; TRBD1 aligns across 7 bases. The ends lost 6 bases at V and 2 bases at J; junction bases unmatched: 3. The CDR3 contains 13 residues. The germline gives CDR1 LNHDA, CDR2 SQIVND (reference sequence). The CDR3 DNA is TGTGCCAGTAGCGCGGACAGGAACTATGGCTACACCTTC. It codes for CASSADRNYGYTF.

The rearrangement joins TRBV6-2 or TRBV6-3 to TRBJ1-1, with 10 bases fitting TRBD1. Germline-derived CDR1 and CDR2 are MNHEY and SVGEGT. The CDR3 has 17 residues. Trimming cost V 6 bases and J 1 base; bases outside gene matches: 11. This CDR3 is CASSSNRDRGTNTEAFF. The CDR3 DNA reads TGTGCCAGCAGCTCGAACCGGGACAGGGGAACGAACACTGAAGCTTTCTTT.

The table lists this clone with a few counts. The chain recombines TRBV7-3 with TRBJ1-6, with 7 bases fitting TRBD1. CDR3 length: 16 amino acids. The germline CDR1 and CDR2 sequences are SGHTA and FQGTGA. With V trimmed by 2 bases and J by 4 bases, 5 bases remained unmatched. CDR3 coding DNA: TGTGCCAGCAGCTTAGGACAGGCGGGGTATAATTCACCCCTCCACTTT. Its translation: CASSLGQAGYNSPLHF.

V and J are TRBV27 and TRBJ1-2, with 8 bases lining up with TRBD1. V shed 6 bases, J shed 1 base, and the junction held 13 bases outside the gene matches. The germline V gene has CDR1 MNHEY and CDR2 SMNVEV (reference sequence). The CDR3 totals 17 residues. The CDR3 coding sequence is TGTGCCAGCAGCCGGACAGGGAGTCTTTCTCTTAACTATGGCTACACCTTC. It translates to CASSRTGSLSLNYGYTF.

V is TRBV4-3 and J is TRBJ1-2; no reliable D call. The germline gives CDR1 LGHNA, CDR2 YSLEER. The CDR3 has 15 amino acids. The V gene lost 1 base and the J gene lost 4 bases, with 13 bases spanning the gap. CDR3 in amino acids: CASSQAPTPSYGYTF. Written as DNA, the CDR3 is TGCGCCAGCAGCCAAGCCCCGACTCCTAGCTATGGCTACACCTTC.

The chain joins TRBV11-3 to TRBJ1-5, with D possibly being TRBD1 (6 bases). V was cut by 4 bases and J by 1 base, with 17 bases left in between. This CDR3 has 17 residues. Germline loops: CDR1 SGHNT, CDR2 YENEEA. CDR3 nucleotide sequence: TGTGCCAGCAGCTGGGGTTTAAGAGACAGGAGCAATCAGCCCCAGCATTTT. It yields the protein CASSWGLRDRSNQPQHF.

This rearrangement joins TRBV6-5 to TRBJ2-6, with D possibly being TRBD2 (5 bases). Trimming left V 4 bases short and J 0 bases short, with 7 bases between. The germline V gene encodes CDR1 MNHEY and CDR2 SVGAGI. The CDR3 contains 15 residues. CDR3 protein: CASSSSRSGANVLTF. CDR3 nucleotides: TGTGCCAGCAGTTCTAGCCGCTCTGGGGCCAACGTCCTGACTTTC.

This chain joins TRBV7-3 and TRBJ2-3, with 9 positions matching TRBD2. The junction had 5 bases not matched to a gene; V was cut back by 1 base and J by 3 bases. This CDR3 has 16 amino acids. CDR1 and CDR2 from the germline V gene are SGHTA and FQGTGA. CDR3 in amino acids: CASSLNSGSLTDTQYF. The CDR3 region has the DNA TGTGCCAGCAGCTTAAATAGCGGGAGTCTAACAGATACGCAGTATTTT.

This chain links TRBV2 with TRBJ2-2; 9 nucleotides line up with TRBD1. Losses at the gene ends were 10 bases for V and 4 bases for J; bases not matched to a gene: 10. The CDR3 covers 15 residues. CDR1 SNHLY and CDR2 FYNNEI come from the germline V gene. CDR3 in amino acids: CATQQGAHGTGELFF. The CDR3, as DNA: TGTGCCACCCAACAGGGGGCGCACGGCACCGGGGAGCTGTTTTTT.

This clone appeared a single time. Other DNA sequences in the same sample also yield this CDR3. This chain joins TRBV4-2 and TRBJ2-6; 11 nucleotides line up with TRBD1. The V gene's germline CDR1 is LGHNA and CDR2 YNFKEQ. After removal of 4 bases from V and 4 bases from J, the junction contained 6 bases not matched to a gene. This CDR3 region has 17 residues. CDR3 in DNA: TGTGCCAGCAGCCCAGGACAGGGGGCGTCAGGGGCCAACGTCCTGACTTTC. Translating gives CASSPGQGASGANVLTF.

The CDR3 protein is CASSSDRDSYNEQFF. In DNA form, the CDR3 reads TGTGCCAGCAGTTCAGACCGGGACAGCTACAATGAGCAGTTCTTC. This chain links TRBV6-5 with TRBJ2-1, with 7 bases lining up with TRBD1. Per germline, CDR1 MNHEY and CDR2 SVGAGI. V lost 4 bases, J lost 3 bases, and 6 bases stayed unmatched. There are 15 residues in the CDR3.

CDR3 residues: CASSQGSMNTEAFF. The CDR3 coding sequence is TGTGCCAGCAGCCAAGGGAGCATGAACACTGAAGCTTTCTTT. The chain combines TRBV7-3 with TRBJ1-1; D ambiguous. Trimming removed 5 bases from V and 0 bases from J, with 10 bases in between. Germline V gives CDR1 SGHTA, CDR2 FQGTGA. CDR3 size: 14 residues.

Only one count was recorded for this clone. The chain recombines TRBV2 with TRBJ1-6; D is perhaps TRBD1 (6 bases). The V end lost 4 bases, the J end lost 3 bases, and 13 bases lay between the germline ends. The CDR3 consists of 16 residues. Germline assignment: CDR1 SNHLY and CDR2 FYNNEI. CDR3: CASSGRQGNYNSPLHF. The CDR3 nucleotides read TGTGCCAGCAGTGGTCGTCAGGGGAACTATAATTCACCCCTCCACTTT.

The chain joins TRBV6-5 to TRBJ1-3; no definite D call. In germline, CDR1 is MNHEY, CDR2 SVGAGI. Between the trimmed V and J ends, which lost 4 bases and 0 bases, there was a span of 7 bases. This CDR3 is built from 14 residues. CDR3: CASSWSPSGNTIYF. Here the CDR3 DNA reads TGTGCCAGCAGTTGGAGCCCCTCTGGAAACACCATATATTTT.

This clone was detected once. The chain uses TRBV28 and TRBJ2-2; 12 bases line up with TRBD2. The CDR3 is 17 amino acids. After removal of 2 bases from V and 5 bases from J, the junction contained 6 bases not matched to a gene. Germline CDR1 and CDR2: MDHEN and SYDVKM. Here the CDR3 DNA reads TGTGCCAGCAGTTTAAGACTAGCGGGGGATTCTACCGGGGAGCTGTTTTTT. It is translated as CASSLRLAGDSTGELFF.

The chain has TRBV6-2 or TRBV6-3 and TRBJ1-1; D gene ambiguous. CDR1 is MNHEY and CDR2 is SVGEGT in the germline V gene. The CDR3 consists of 17 residues. V lost 2 bases and J lost 0, with 16 bases in between. This CDR3 is CASSYTYLHSMNTEAFF. The CDR3 nucleotides read TGTGCCAGCAGTTACACCTACCTACACAGCATGAACACTGAAGCTTTCTTT.

As to this clone: An end of the junction differs from the germline gene, which may be a read error. Other DNA sequences in the same sample also yield this CDR3. The genes are TRBV24-1 and TRBJ1-3, with TRBD1 matching over 8 bases. This CDR3 is 16 amino acids long. Looked up from germline, CDR1 is KGHDR and CDR2 is SFDVKD. CDR3 DNA sequence: TGTGCCACTAGTGACCGACAGGGGACGCCTATTAGTGCCATATATTTT. Translated: CATSDRQGTPISAIYF.

V is TRBV28 and J is TRBJ2-1; no reliable D call. There are 16 residues in the CDR3. From germline, CDR1 is MDHEN and CDR2 SYDVKM. Trimming pared 6 bases from V and 0 bases from J, leaving 15 bases between. CDR3 in DNA: TGTGCCAGCAGCCCCTCTACTTGGAGCTCCTACAATGAGCAGTTCTTC. Protein: CASSPSTWSSYNEQFF.

This chain joins TRBV2 and TRBJ2-3; D gene uncertain. V was clipped by 3 bases and J by 2 bases, with 12 bases between them. Germline values: CDR1 SNHLY, CDR2 FYNNEI. The CDR3 extends over 15 amino acids. The CDR3, as DNA: TGTGCCAGCAGTGAGAGGCGGCCTAACACAGATACGCAGTATTTT. Its translation: CASSERRPNTDTQYF.

The genes are TRBV7-9 and TRBJ1-2; D is unclear. Germline CDR1 is SEHNR and CDR2 is FQNEAQ (reference sequence). The CDR3 covers 13 residues. V lost 4 bases and J lost 7, with 13 bases in between. CDR3 sequence: CASSSILVGGYTF. The CDR3 DNA sequence: TGTGCCAGCAGCTCGATTCTGGTCGGTGGCTACACCTTC. The full variable domain, with the rest looked up from reference TRBV7-9 and TRBJ1-2, is DTGVSQNPRHKITKRGQNVTFRCDPISEHNRLYWYRQTLGQGPEFLTYFQNEAQLEKSRLLSDRFSAERPKGSFSTLEIQRTEQGDSAMYLCASSSILVGGYTFGSGTRLTVV.

The chain joins TRBV11-2 to TRBJ1-1; no definite D call. Trimming removed 1 base from V and 0 bases from J, with 18 bases in between. CDR1 and CDR2 from the germline V gene are SGHAT and FQNNGV. This CDR3 has 18 residues. The CDR3 reads CASSLGGPRRRMNTEAFF. The CDR3 DNA follows: TGTGCCAGCAGCTTAGGGGGTCCTAGGAGGAGGATGAACACTGAAGCTTTCTTT.

This clone was seen only a few times. The V and J genes are TRBV7-9 and TRBJ2-4, with 8 nucleotides matching TRBD2. The CDR3 loop spans 13 amino acids. V dropped 9 bases and J dropped 5; count of bases not matched to a gene: 6. Germline values: CDR1 SEHNR, CDR2 FQNEAQ (reference sequence). CDR3 in amino acids: CASFGGAENIQYF. In nucleotides, the CDR3 is TGTGCCAGTTTCGGGGGGGCCGAAAACATTCAGTACTTC. The whole variable domain, filled in from reference TRBV7-9 and TRBJ2-4, reads DTGVSQNPRHKITKRGQNVTFRCDPISEHNRLYWYRQTLGQGPEFLTYFQNEAQLEKSRLLSDRFSAERPKGSFSTLEIQRTEQGDSAMYLCASFGGAENIQYFGAGTRLSVL.

This clone appeared a few times. This chain uses TRBV4-1 with TRBJ2-7, with 10 bases that match TRBD1. CDR1 and CDR2 from the germline V gene are MGHRA and YSYEKL. V gave up 3 bases and J gave up 0 bases; unmatched junction bases: 2. CDR3 length: 15 residues. The CDR3 coding sequence is TGCGCCAGCAGCCAGGGGACAGGGGACTCCTACGAGCAGTACTTC. Its protein product is CASSQGTGDSYEQYF.

The chain couples TRBV5-6 to TRBJ1-6, with 7 bases identical to TRBD1. In germline, CDR1 is SGHDT, CDR2 YYEEEE. After removal of 4 bases from V and 6 bases from J, the junction contained 7 bases not matched to a gene. The CDR3 contains 15 residues. CDR3 DNA sequence: TGTGCCAGCAGCCGACTGGACAGGCCTAATTCACCCCTCCACTTT. This encodes CASSRLDRPNSPLHF.

The chain employs TRBV2 and TRBJ1-2; weak D call: TRBD1 (5 bases). With 7 bases removed from V and 4 bases from J, the gap between germline ends came to 10 bases. The germline V gene encodes CDR1 SNHLY and CDR2 FYNNEI. The CDR3 extends over 12 amino acids. This chain's CDR3 is CASTGDSYGYTF. The CDR3 region has the DNA TGTGCCAGCACGGGGGATAGCTATGGCTACACCTTC.

V usage is TRBV5-4 and J usage is TRBJ2-2; TRBD2 agrees at 8 bases. V lost 1 base and J lost 6; bases outside the gene matches: 5. CDR1 and CDR2 from the germline V gene are SGHNT and YYREEE (reference sequence). This CDR3 is built from 15 residues. CDR3: CASSLYGGAAGELFF. CDR3 coding DNA: TGTGCCAGCAGCTTGTACGGGGGGGCTGCCGGGGAGCTGTTTTTT.

The V and J genes are TRBV2 and TRBJ1-2; D gene unclear. CDR1 is SNHLY and CDR2 is FYNNEI in the germline V gene. The CDR3 is made up of 15 amino acids. V shed 0 bases and J shed 7 bases, with 15 bases lying between them. The CDR3 coding sequence is TGTGCCAGCAGTGAAGCCGGGGTCCCTATGGGTGGCTACACCTTC. It translates to CASSEAGVPMGGYTF.

Here the CDR3 DNA reads TGTGCCAGCAGTGATATAGAGGGGGCAGGCAATCAGCCCCAGCATTTT. This codes for CASSDIEGAGNQPQHF. This chain connects TRBV6-1 to TRBJ1-5; TRBD1 aligns across 7 bases. The CDR3 sequence is 16 residues long. From germline, CDR1 is MNHNS and CDR2 SASEGT. After removal of 3 bases from V and 2 bases from J, the junction contained 7 bases not matched to a gene.

This chain connects TRBV6-5 to TRBJ2-7; D not certain. Trimming removed 6 bases from V and 5 bases from J, with 14 bases in between. The CDR3 runs 13 residues. CDR1 and CDR2 (germline): MNHEY, SVGAGI. CDR3 loop: CASSKPGGNEQYF. The CDR3 region has the DNA TGTGCCAGCAGCAAGCCGGGTGGCAACGAGCAGTACTTC.